This TCR beta chain emerged from a study of shared clonotypes between healthy human individuals. Profiled with immunoSEQ multiplex PCR; TCRdb holds only in-frame clones, not every one. The sample carries about 710,000 clones, 72% recorded once. This clone was detected only once. CD45RA+ naive and CD45RA-negative memory subsets were separated from CD4+ cells. Trimming left V 3 bases short and J 4 bases short, with 10 bases between. This CDR3 has 13 residues. Looked up from germline, CDR1 is SGHDT and CDR2 is YYEEEE. This sequence originates from a woman younger than 45 in good health. The chain links TRBV5-6 to TRBJ2-5; possible D gene TRBD1, 6 bases. Sequenced material: memory CD4+ T cells sorted from blood. Subset defined: CD45RA-negative fraction. For the CDR3, the DNA is TGTGCCAGCAGCTGGGACACCGGAGAGACCCAGTACTTC. Encoded protein: CASSWDTGETQYF.